A selection of T cell receptor beta chains follows, all from one sample in a study of beta chain features in type 1 diabetes. The protocol was immunoSEQ multiplex PCR, while the TCRdb copy is restricted to in-frame clones and leaves out a portion. The data hold 140,000 or so clones, with 10% to 15% observed a single time. Sequenced: central memory CD4+ T cells from blood. The receptor set was obtained from a man aged 18 to 30 with type 1 diabetes. CDR3s include the opening cysteine and the closing phenylalanine or tryptophan. A D gene is named only where the DNA matches it firmly. Clone size is given for some rows only: seen once, a few or many times, or a class if the clone is expanded.

J	size	V	D	DNA	CDR3
TRBJ1-4	few	TRBV29-1	-	TGCAGCGTTCGCCCCTCGGGTAATGAAAAACTGTTTTTT	CSVRPSGNEKLFF
TRBJ1-1	-	TRBV30	-	TGTGCCTGGTCAAGGGGGGGAGTCGCTGAAGCTTTCTTT	CAWSRGGVAEAFF
TRBJ1-5	many	TRBV10-3	-	TGTGCCATCAAAGCCGACAGCAATCAGCCCCAGCATTTT	CAIKADSNQPQHF
TRBJ1-5	-	TRBV15	-	TGTGCCACCAGCAGAGATCGGGTCGCTGCGATTGATCAGCCCCAGCATTTT	CATSRDRVAAIDQPQHF
TRBJ2-5	-	TRBV10-3	-	TGTGCCATCAGTGAGGAACAGCAAGAGACCCAGTACTTC	CAISEEQQETQYF
TRBJ1-1	few	TRBV29-1	-	TGCAGCGTTTCGCACGGGGGTACTGAAGCTTTCTTT	CSVSHGGTEAFF
TRBJ2-1	many	TRBV28	TRBD2	TGTGCCAGCAGTTTACCCTTCCCGGGACTAGCGAATGAGCAGTTCTTC	CASSLPFPGLANEQFF
TRBJ2-7	-	TRBV10-3	TRBD1	TGTGCCATCAGTGAGCGTACCGTGGGACAGGGGGATGGCGAGCAGTACTTC	CAISERTVGQGDGEQYF
TRBJ2-1	few	TRBV6-1	-	TGTGCCAGCAGTCGAGGGATGGGGGACGGCAATGAGCAGTTCTTC	CASSRGMGDGNEQFF
TRBJ2-7	many	TRBV13	TRBD1	TGTGCCAGCAGCTCCGGGACAGGGTTCTACGAGCAGTACTTC	CASSSGTGFYEQYF
TRBJ1-1	-	TRBV30	-	TGTGCCTGGAGTGTAAGCCAGAACACTGAAGCTTTCTTT	CAWSVSQNTEAFF
TRBJ1-2	few	TRBV28	-	TGTGCCAGCAGCTTAGACAGCGGCCGGCTTGATGGCTACACCTTC	CASSLDSGRLDGYTF
TRBJ1-4	-	TRBV7-9	-	TGTGCCAGCAGCTCGCGACTAAGGGACGGAACTGAAAAACTGTTTTTT	CASSSRLRDGTEKLFF
TRBJ1-1	few	TRBV5-1	-	TGCGCCAGCAGCTTAATTGGTGGCAGGGGGAACACTGAAGCTTTCTTT	CASSLIGGRGNTEAFF
TRBJ1-2	-	TRBV20-1	-	TGCAGTGCTAGCGAGGGCCTAAGCTACACCTTC	CSASEGLSYTF
TRBJ1-1	-	TRBV7-9	TRBD1	TGTGCCAGTACCGGGACAGGGCACCCTGAAGCTTTCTTT	CASTGTGHPEAFF
TRBJ1-2	few	TRBV14	TRBD1	TGTGCCAGCAGCCAAAATCCAGACAGGGGTGGCTACACCTTC	CASSQNPDRGGYTF
TRBJ1-1	-	TRBV6-5	-	TGTGCCAGCAGTTTAATCGGGAACACTGAAGCTTTCTTT	CASSLIGNTEAFF
TRBJ1-2	-	TRBV11-2	-	TGTGCCAGCAGCTTATCTGGGGAAACCGGCTACACCTTC	CASSLSGETGYTF
TRBJ2-5	once	TRBV10-3	-	TGTGCCATCGGGGGACTGCAAGAGACCCAGTACTTC	CAIGGLQETQYF
TRBJ2-7	-	TRBV2	-	TGTGCCAGCAGTCTGACCGGGAGCTCCTACGAGCAGTACTTC	CASSLTGSSYEQYF
TRBJ2-7	few	TRBV2	-	TGTGCCAGCAGCTGGGGGTCAGGGACCTACGAGCAGTACTTC	CASSWGSGTYEQYF
TRBJ2-4	many	TRBV20-1	TRBD2	TGCAGTGCTAGGTCGGTAGCGGGGGAGTACTTC	CSARSVAGEYF
TRBJ2-7	few	TRBV9	-	TGTGCCAGCAGCGTAGAAGCCAGACCCTACGAGCAGTACTTC	CASSVEARPYEQYF
TRBJ2-3	-	TRBV10-3	-	TGTGCCATCAGTGAGGTTGGGGGCCCTAGCACAGATACGCAGTATTTT	CAISEVGGPSTDTQYF
TRBJ2-4	-	TRBV19	-	TGTGCCAGTAGGGAACAGGGTTACATTCAGTACTTC	CASREQGYIQYF
TRBJ2-3	few	TRBV2	-	TGTGCCAGCAGGGACCAGGGTTTCCGCGCAGATACGCAGTATTTT	CASRDQGFRADTQYF
TRBJ1-4	few	TRBV6-6	TRBD1	TGTGCCAGCAGGCTCAGGGGGACTAATGAAAAACTGTTTTTT	CASRLRGTNEKLFF
TRBJ2-5	-	TRBV5-4	-	TGTGCCAGCAGCTTGGAGGGGAACGATGGGGAGACCCAGTACTTC	CASSLEGNDGETQYF
TRBJ1-1	few	TRBV28	-	TGTGCCAGCAGTTTAACAAGGAAAGCTTTCTTT	CASSLTRKAFF
TRBJ1-1	few	TRBV14	-	TGTGCCAGCAGCTACCGGGACACTGAAGCTTTCTTT	CASSYRDTEAFF
TRBJ2-5	-	TRBV30	TRBD2	TGTGCCTGGAGTTTTACGGGGGGGCTGGAGACCCAGTACTTC	CAWSFTGGLETQYF
TRBJ1-5	-	TRBV28	-	TGTGCCGGCTCGAGGCAGTCTTCGGAGCCCCAGCATTTT	CAGSRQSSEPQHF
TRBJ2-7	few	TRBV12-2	-	TGTGCAAGTCGCTTAGCGGCGGGCCAACTCTACGAGCAGTACTTC	CASRLAAGQLYEQYF
TRBJ2-1	many	TRBV6-6	TRBD1	TGTGCCAGCAGTACCGGGACAGCCTACAATGAGCAGTTCTTC	CASSTGTAYNEQFF
TRBJ1-5	-	TRBV5-1	-	TGCGCCAGCAGCCTGGGCGGGGCCGATAATCAGCCCCAGCATTTT	CASSLGGADNQPQHF
TRBJ1-5	-	TRBV6-1	-	TGTGCCAGCAGTGAAGGGGATTATCAGCCCCAGCATTTT	CASSEGDYQPQHF